The present T cell receptor (beta chain) was sequenced within a study of long-term antiretroviral therapy in people with HIV. The run of the v3.0 immunoSEQ assay was at survey level. Sequenced by immunoSEQ multiplex PCR; TCRdb stores in-frame clones only, minus some. The repertoire holds about 18,000 clones, with roughly nine tenths as singletons. The material sequenced was unsorted PBMCs, taken 3 years after starting antiretroviral therapy. The clonotype was recovered from a man in his fifties or sixties with HIV.

The CDR3, as DNA: TGTGCTAGTGGTTTGGCCGGGCCTAACTATGGCTACACCTTC. It is translated as CASGLAGPNYGYTF. The chain joins TRBV12-5 to TRBJ1-2; D gene uncertain. Trimming removed 1 base from V and 0 bases from J, with 6 bases in between. Looked up from germline, CDR1 is LGHNT and CDR2 is FRNRAP. This CDR3 spans 14 amino acids. The whole variable domain, filled in from reference TRBV12-5 and TRBJ1-2, reads DARVTQTPRHKVTEMGQEVTMRCQPILGHNTVFWYRQTMMQGLELLAYFRNRAPLDDSGMPKDRFSAEMPDATLATLKIQPSEPRDSAVYFCASGLAGPNYGYTFGSGTRLTVV.